This entry lists 20 T cell receptor beta chains sequenced from one sample in a study of T cells in Graves' hyperthyroidism and ophthalmopathy. Amplified TCR beta CDR3 regions derived from RNA transcripts. An initial round of RT-PCR targeting the TCR CDR3 relied on the HTBI primer set. In TCRdb, the multiplex PCR reads were re-called with MiXCR into one record per CDR3 protein. This table holds a few hundred thousand distinct CDR3 sequences, 17% found once. Sequencing was carried out using blood. These TCRs come from a woman in her late teens or twenties with Graves' ophthalmopathy.

This clonotype was observed many times. This sequence joins TRBV7-2 and TRBJ2-7; D may be TRBD2 (6 bases). The CDR3 loop spans 15 amino acids. Trimming removed 3 bases at V and 2 bases at J, with 14 bases between. Germline CDR1 and CDR2: SGHTA and FQGNSA. The CDR3: CASSFRGTQPYEQYF. In nucleotides, the CDR3 is TGTGCCAGCAGCTTTCGCGGGACGCAGCCCTACGAGCAGTACTTC.

This clonotype turned up a few times. The chain is built from TRBV11-1 and TRBJ2-4; D is ambiguous. The CDR3 consists of 11 residues. CDR1 is SGHAT, CDR2 FQDESV, per germline (reference sequence). Trimming cost V 4 bases and J 8 bases, with 6 bases left between them. The CDR3 DNA reads as TGTGCCAGCAGCTACACTGACATTCAGTACTTC. This encodes CASSYTDIQYF.

The genes are TRBV9 and TRBJ2-3; a possible D gene is TRBD2 (5 bases). Germline values: CDR1 SGDLS, CDR2 YYNGEE. This CDR3 region has 14 residues. Between the trimmed V and J ends, which lost 7 bases and 1 base, there was a span of 13 bases. Here the CDR3 DNA reads TGTGCCAGCGCGGGCCTCCTCGGCACAGATACGCAGTATTTT. Its translation: CASAGLLGTDTQYF.

The chain couples TRBV29-1 to TRBJ1-3; 7 bases align to TRBD1. Germline assignment: CDR1 SQVTM and CDR2 ANQGSEA. The CDR3 covers 14 residues. V shed 6 bases and J 0 bases; nucleotides not matched to a gene: 5. The DNA of the CDR3 is TGCAGCGTCCAAGGGGACAGCTCTGGAAACACCATATATTTT. Translation: CSVQGDSSGNTIYF.

This clonotype has at least ten counts. The V and J genes are TRBV6-5 and TRBJ2-3, with a weak D call TRBD1 (5 bases). V lost 0 bases, J lost 4 bases, and 20 bases lay in between. Germline V gene sequence: CDR1 MNHEY, CDR2 SVGAGI. There are 18 residues in the CDR3. CDR3 in amino acids: CASSYSKKGVGYPDTQYF. The CDR3 nucleotides are TGTGCCAGCAGTTACTCGAAAAAAGGGGTGGGTTACCCAGATACGCAGTATTTT.

This clonotype was recorded many times. The chain links TRBV6-1 to TRBJ2-1; a weak D match, TRBD2 (6 bases). The CDR3 runs to 16 residues. V was shortened by 1 base and J by 8 bases, with 18 bases between the two germline ends. Germline CDR1 MNHNS, CDR2 SASEGT. The CDR3 DNA reads as TGTGCCAGCAGTGAAGGGCCGGGAGACCAAGGGGATGAGCAGTTCTTC. Its translation: CASSEGPGDQGDEQFF.

This clonotype was recorded a few times. The CDR3 DNA sequence: TGTGCCAGCGGGTGGATCATGAACACTGAAGCTTTCTTT. Translated, it gives CASGWIMNTEAFF. This chain links TRBV6-1 with TRBJ1-1; D gene uncertain. Per germline, CDR1 MNHNS and CDR2 SASEGT. Trimming took 8 bases from V and 0 from J, leaving 10 bases between them. The CDR3 runs to 13 residues.

The table lists this clonotype with many counts. The chain carries TRBV30 and TRBJ2-1; a weak D match, TRBD1 (6 bases). This CDR3 is 15 amino acids long. V was shortened by 4 bases and J by 6 bases, with 19 bases between the two germline ends. Per germline, CDR1 GTSNPN and CDR2 SVGIG (reference sequence). CDR3 loop: CAWTPVGADVNEQFF. As DNA, the CDR3 is TGTGCCTGGACGCCTGTGGGGGCAGACGTCAATGAGCAGTTCTTC.

In this sample, this clonotype turned up many times. V usage is TRBV6-1 and J usage is TRBJ2-1; TRBD2 matches 7 bases. CDR1 and CDR2 from the germline V gene are MNHNS and SASEGT. The V and J ends lost 7 bases and 4 bases, in that order; junction bases with no gene match: 13. The CDR3 is 16 residues long. The CDR3 loop reads CASTSAGRGRYNEQFF. The CDR3 region has the DNA TGTGCCAGCACCTCCGCGGGGCGCGGGAGATACAATGAGCAGTTCTTC.

This chain links TRBV5-4 with TRBJ2-5; D gene uncertain. The CDR3 consists of 14 residues. V dropped 1 base and J dropped 2 bases, with 9 bases sitting between them. Germline loops: CDR1 SGHNT, CDR2 YYREEE (reference sequence). The CDR3 nucleotides are TGTGCCAGCAGCTTGTTCTCAAGTCAAGAGACCCAGTACTTC. Protein: CASSLFSSQETQYF.

This chain uses TRBV7-9 with TRBJ2-3; D unresolved. Per germline, CDR1 SEHNR and CDR2 FQNEAQ (reference sequence). The CDR3 spans 11 residues. Trimming took off 10 bases at V and 3 bases at J, with 8 bases between the two ends. The CDR3 loop is CATRRTDTQYF. The DNA for the CDR3 is TGTGCCACCCGAAGAACAGATACGCAGTATTTT.

The chain combines TRBV2 with TRBJ2-7; 7 nucleotides agree with TRBD1. CDR1 is SNHLY and CDR2 is FYNNEI in the germline V gene. V lost 2 bases and J lost 7; bases outside the gene matches: 8. The CDR3 loop spans 14 amino acids. The CDR3 DNA reads TGTGCCAGCAGTGAAAAGACAGGGAGAAGGGAGCAGTACTTC. It is translated as CASSEKTGRREQYF.

The genes are TRBV20-1 and TRBJ2-5, with D tentatively TRBD2 (6 bases). There are 14 residues in the CDR3. From germline, CDR1 is DFQATT and CDR2 SNEGSKA (reference sequence). V was pared by 6 bases and J by 4 bases, with 18 bases between. As DNA, the CDR3 is TGCAGTGCGGGAGAGCGGTTGGGGGGAGAGACCCAGTACTTC. It specifies CSAGERLGGETQYF.

V gene TRBV5-1 combines with J gene TRBJ1-2; 9 nucleotides match TRBD1. Germline V gives CDR1 SGHRS, CDR2 YFSETQ. V trimming: 5 bases; J trimming: 3 bases; junction bases outside the gene matches: 8. The CDR3 covers 15 residues. The CDR3 loop reads CASRDQRTGDYGYTF. The CDR3 coding sequence is TGCGCCAGCAGAGATCAACGGACAGGGGACTATGGCTACACCTTC.

The chain is built from TRBV27 and TRBJ2-1; maybe TRBD2 (6 bases). The CDR3 is 15 residues long. Germline V CDR1 and CDR2: MNHEY, SMNVEV (reference sequence). The V gene lost 2 bases and the J gene lost 1 base, with 9 bases spanning the gap. The CDR3 DNA is TGTGCCAGCAGTTTAACGGGAGTGTCCTACAATGAGCAGTTCTTC. It encodes CASSLTGVSYNEQFF.

In DNA, the CDR3 is TGTGCCAGCAGTCACACCGGGACTAGGTTCCAAGAGACCCAGTACTTC. Protein: CASSHTGTRFQETQYF. The gene calls are TRBV25-1 and TRBJ2-5; 8 positions agree with TRBD2. Unmatched junction bases numbered 9, after V lost 5 bases and J lost 1 base. Germline V gene data show CDR1 as MGHDK and CDR2 as SYGVNS. The CDR3 covers 16 residues.

This rearrangement joins TRBV5-8 to TRBJ1-4; tentatively, D is TRBD1 (6 bases). From germline, CDR1 is SGHTS and CDR2 YDEGEE. The CDR3 extends over 15 amino acids. V was trimmed by 4 bases and J by 3 bases, leaving 13 bases between them. This CDR3 is CASSKGGHSNEKLFF. In DNA, the CDR3 is TGTGCCAGCAGCAAGGGGGGACATTCTAATGAAAAACTGTTTTTT. Supplemented by reference TRBV5-8 and TRBJ1-4, the full variable domain reads EAGVTQSPTHLIKTRGQQATLRCSPISGHTSVYWYQQALGLGLQFLLWYDEGEERNRGNFPPRFSGRQFPNYSSELNVNALELEDSALYLCASSKGGHSNEKLFFGSGTQLSVL.

The chain couples TRBV4-3 to TRBJ1-6; possibly TRBD1 for D (5 bases). CDR1 and CDR2 from the germline V gene are LGHNA and YSLEER. Between the trimmed V and J ends, which lost 2 bases and 7 bases, there was a span of 9 bases. The CDR3 loop spans 14 amino acids. As DNA, the CDR3 is TGCGCCAGCAGCCAACAGGGTTGGAATTCACCCCTCCACTTT. Translated: CASSQQGWNSPLHF.

Of note for this clonotype: Since a much larger clone is just one base distant, this may be a read error. CDR3 residues: CASSLRGGLAAYNKQFF. The CDR3 region has the DNA TGTGCCAGCAGCTTAAGGGGGGGACTAGCGGCCTACAATAAGCAGTTCTTC. This chain uses TRBV7-9 with TRBJ2-1; TRBD2 aligns across 11 bases. The CDR3 contains 17 residues. Per germline, CDR1 SEHNR and CDR2 FQNEAQ (reference sequence).

This clonotype appeared a few times. The chain combines TRBV19 with TRBJ2-3; D not resolved. Deletions cut 3 bases from V and 1 base from J, with 5 bases between. CDR1 and CDR2 (germline): LNHDA, SQIVND (reference sequence). CDR3 length equals 13 residues. The CDR3 nucleotides read TGTGCCAGTAGTATTATGGGCACAGATACGCAGTATTTT. Its translation is CASSIMGTDTQYF.